The present entry profiles one T cell receptor beta chain with its context. As yet, its antigen is unknown. The sample is drawn from a study of T cell responses to AZD1222 COVID-19 vaccine. CDR3 length: 16 amino acids. Germline loops: CDR1 LNHDA, CDR2 SQIVND (reference sequence). The junction had 3 bases not matched to a gene; V was cut back by 6 bases and J by 5 bases. Some clones are missing from TCRdb's copy, which holds only in-frame ones; the method was immunoSEQ multiplex PCR. The sample lists about 160,000 clones, more than 85% occurring once. Study-wide findings and caveats: Females outnumbered males among donors, who were mostly white British; clonal diversity was possibly underestimated.

Here the sequenced sample was peripheral blood, taken 28 days after the second AZD1222 dose. The chain is built from TRBV19 and TRBJ2-2; 16 bases map to TRBD2. This clonotype was sampled from an adult who received the AZD1222 COVID-19 vaccine. Here the CDR3 DNA reads TGTGCCAGTAGCTGGGGACTAGCGGGAGGGACCGGGGAGCTGTTTTTT. Amino acid sequence: CASSWGLAGGTGELFF.